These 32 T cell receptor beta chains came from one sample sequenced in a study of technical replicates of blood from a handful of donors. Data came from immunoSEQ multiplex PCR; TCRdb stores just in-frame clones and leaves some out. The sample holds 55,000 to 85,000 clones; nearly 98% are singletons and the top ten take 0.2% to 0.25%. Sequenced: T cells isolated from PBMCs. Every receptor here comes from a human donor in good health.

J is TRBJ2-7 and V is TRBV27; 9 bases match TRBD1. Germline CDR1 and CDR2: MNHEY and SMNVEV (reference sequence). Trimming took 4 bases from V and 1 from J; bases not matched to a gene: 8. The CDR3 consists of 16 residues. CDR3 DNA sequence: TGTGCCAGCAGTTCGCCCAAGACAGGGGGATCCTACGAGCAGTACTTC. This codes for CASSSPKTGGSYEQYF.

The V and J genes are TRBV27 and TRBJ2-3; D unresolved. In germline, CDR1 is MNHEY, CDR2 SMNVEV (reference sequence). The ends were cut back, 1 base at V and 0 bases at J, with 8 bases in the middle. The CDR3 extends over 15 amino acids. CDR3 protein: CASSLLAQSTDTQYF. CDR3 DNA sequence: TGTGCCAGCAGTTTATTAGCTCAAAGCACAGATACGCAGTATTTT.

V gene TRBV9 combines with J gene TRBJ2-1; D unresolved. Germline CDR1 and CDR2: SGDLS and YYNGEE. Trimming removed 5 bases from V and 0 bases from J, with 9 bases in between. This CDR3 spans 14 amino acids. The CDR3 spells CASRKLSSYNEQFF. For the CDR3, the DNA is TGTGCCAGCAGGAAGCTGAGCTCCTACAATGAGCAGTTCTTC.

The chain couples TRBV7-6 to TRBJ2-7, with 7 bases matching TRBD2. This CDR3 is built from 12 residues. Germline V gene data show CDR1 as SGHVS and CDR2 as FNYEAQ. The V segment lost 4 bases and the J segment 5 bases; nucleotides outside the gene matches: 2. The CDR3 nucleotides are TGTGCCAGCAGCTCACGGGGGGACGAGCAGTACTTC. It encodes CASSSRGDEQYF.

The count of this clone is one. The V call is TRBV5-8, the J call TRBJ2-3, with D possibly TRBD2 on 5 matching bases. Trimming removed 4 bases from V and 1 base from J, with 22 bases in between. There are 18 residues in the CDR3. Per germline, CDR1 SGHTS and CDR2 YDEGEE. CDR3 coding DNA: TGTGCCAGCAGCGTGGGGTTATTTTTGAGGGCCCGCACAGATACGCAGTATTTT. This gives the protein CASSVGLFLRARTDTQYF.

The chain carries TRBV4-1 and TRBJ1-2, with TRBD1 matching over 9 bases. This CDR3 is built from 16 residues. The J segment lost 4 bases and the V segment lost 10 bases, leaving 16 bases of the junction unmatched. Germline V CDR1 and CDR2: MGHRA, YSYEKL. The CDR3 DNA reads TGCGCCACCACGATATCTCACCGGGACAGGGTCTATGGCTACACCTTC. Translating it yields CATTISHRDRVYGYTF.

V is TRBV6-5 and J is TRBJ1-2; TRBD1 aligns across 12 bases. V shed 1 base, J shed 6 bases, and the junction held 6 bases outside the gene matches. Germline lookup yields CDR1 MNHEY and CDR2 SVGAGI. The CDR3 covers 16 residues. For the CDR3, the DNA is TGTGCCAGCAGTTACTTGGGGACAGGGGGCAAGAATGGCTACACCTTC. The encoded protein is CASSYLGTGGKNGYTF.

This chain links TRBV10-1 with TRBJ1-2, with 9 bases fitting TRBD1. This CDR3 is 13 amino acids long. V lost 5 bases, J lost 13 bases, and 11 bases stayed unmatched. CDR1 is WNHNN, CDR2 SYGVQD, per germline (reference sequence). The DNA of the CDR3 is TGCGCCAGCAGTCCCACGGGGACAGGGCGACCCACCTTC. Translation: CASSPTGTGRPTF.

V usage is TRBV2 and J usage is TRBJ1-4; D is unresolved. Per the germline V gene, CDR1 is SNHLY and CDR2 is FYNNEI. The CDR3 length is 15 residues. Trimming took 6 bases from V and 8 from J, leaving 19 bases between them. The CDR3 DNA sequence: TGTGCCAGCAGCGCACTTGGGAATCGAGGGGAAAAACTGTTTTTT. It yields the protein CASSALGNRGEKLFF. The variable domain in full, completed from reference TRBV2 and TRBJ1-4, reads EPEVTQTPSHQVTQMGQEVILRCVPISNHLYFYWYRQILGQKVEFLVSFYNNEISEKSEIFDDQFSVERPDGSNFTLKIRSTKLEDSAMYFCASSALGNRGEKLFFGSGTQLSVL.

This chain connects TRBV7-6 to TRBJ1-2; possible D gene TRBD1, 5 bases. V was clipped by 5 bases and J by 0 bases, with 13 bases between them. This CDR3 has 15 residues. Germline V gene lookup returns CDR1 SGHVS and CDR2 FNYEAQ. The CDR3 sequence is CASSPDPTANYGYTF. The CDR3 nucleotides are TGTGCCAGCAGCCCTGACCCGACAGCTAACTATGGCTACACCTTC.

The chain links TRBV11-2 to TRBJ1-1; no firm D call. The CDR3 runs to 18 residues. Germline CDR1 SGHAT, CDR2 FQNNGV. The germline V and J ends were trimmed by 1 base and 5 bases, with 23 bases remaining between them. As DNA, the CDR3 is TGTGCCAGCAGCTTAGCGAAGCGGGAACTGACACGAACAACTGAAGCTTTCTTT. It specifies CASSLAKRELTRTTEAFF.

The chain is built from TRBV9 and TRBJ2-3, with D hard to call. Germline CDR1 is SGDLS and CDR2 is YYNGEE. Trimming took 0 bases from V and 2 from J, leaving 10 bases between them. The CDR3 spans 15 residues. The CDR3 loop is CASSVAERFTDTQYF. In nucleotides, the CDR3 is TGTGCCAGCAGCGTAGCAGAGAGGTTCACAGATACGCAGTATTTT.

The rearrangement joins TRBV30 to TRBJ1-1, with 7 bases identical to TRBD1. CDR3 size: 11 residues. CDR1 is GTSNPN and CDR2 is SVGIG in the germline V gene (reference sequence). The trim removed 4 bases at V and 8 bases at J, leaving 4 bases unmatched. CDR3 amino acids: CAWTGGMEAFF. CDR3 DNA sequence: TGTGCCTGGACAGGGGGGATGGAAGCTTTCTTT.

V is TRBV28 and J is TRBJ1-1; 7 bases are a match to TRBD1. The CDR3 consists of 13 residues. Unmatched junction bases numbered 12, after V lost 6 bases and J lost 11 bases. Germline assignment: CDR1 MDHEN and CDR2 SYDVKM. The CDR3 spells CASSPPRGKDAFF. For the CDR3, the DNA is TGTGCCAGCAGCCCCCCCAGGGGGAAGGATGCTTTCTTT. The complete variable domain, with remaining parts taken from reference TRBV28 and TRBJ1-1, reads DVKVTQSSRYLVKRTGEKVFLECVQDMDHENMFWYRQDPGLGLRLIYFSYDVKMKEKGDIPEGYSVSREKKERFSLILESASTNQTSMYLCASSPPRGKDAFFGQGTRLTVV.

The CDR3 DNA reads as TGCAGCGTTGTTTTCGGTGTCAGCGCAGAGACCCAGTACTTC. Residues: CSVVFGVSAETQYF. This sequence joins TRBV29-1 and TRBJ2-5; D remains unclear. The CDR3 sequence is 14 residues long. Germline-derived CDR1 and CDR2 are SQVTM and ANQGSEA. Trimming removed 4 bases at V and 4 bases at J, with 16 bases between.

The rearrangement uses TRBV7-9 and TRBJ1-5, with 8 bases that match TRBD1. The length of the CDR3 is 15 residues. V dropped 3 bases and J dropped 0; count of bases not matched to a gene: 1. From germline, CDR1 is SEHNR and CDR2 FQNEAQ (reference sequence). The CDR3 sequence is CASSLTGDSNQPQHF. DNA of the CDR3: TGTGCCAGCAGCTTGACAGGGGATAGCAATCAGCCCCAGCATTTT.

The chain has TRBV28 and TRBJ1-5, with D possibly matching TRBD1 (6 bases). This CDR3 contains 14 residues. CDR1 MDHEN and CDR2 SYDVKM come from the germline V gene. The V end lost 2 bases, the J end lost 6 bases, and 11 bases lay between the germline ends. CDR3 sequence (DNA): TGTGCCAGCAGTTTACTCCAGGGGAGTCAGCCCCAGCATTTT. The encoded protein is CASSLLQGSQPQHF.

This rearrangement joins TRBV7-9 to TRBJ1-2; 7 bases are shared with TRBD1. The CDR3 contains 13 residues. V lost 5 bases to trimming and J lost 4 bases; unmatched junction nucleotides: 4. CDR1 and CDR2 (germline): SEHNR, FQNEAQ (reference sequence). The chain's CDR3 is CASSPTGTYGYTF. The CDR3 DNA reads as TGTGCCAGCAGCCCGACAGGGACCTATGGCTACACCTTC.

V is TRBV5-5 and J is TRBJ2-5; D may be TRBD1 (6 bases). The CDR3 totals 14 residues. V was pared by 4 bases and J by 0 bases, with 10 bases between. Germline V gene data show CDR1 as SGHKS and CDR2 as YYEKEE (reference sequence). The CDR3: CASSLGQNQETQYF. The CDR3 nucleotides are TGTGCCAGCAGCCTCGGACAGAACCAAGAGACCCAGTACTTC.

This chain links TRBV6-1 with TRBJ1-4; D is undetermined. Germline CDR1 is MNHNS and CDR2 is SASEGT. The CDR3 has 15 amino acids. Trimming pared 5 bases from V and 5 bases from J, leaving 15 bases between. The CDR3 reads CASSTWTGWNEKLFF. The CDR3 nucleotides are TGTGCCAGCAGTACTTGGACGGGGTGGAATGAAAAACTGTTTTTT.

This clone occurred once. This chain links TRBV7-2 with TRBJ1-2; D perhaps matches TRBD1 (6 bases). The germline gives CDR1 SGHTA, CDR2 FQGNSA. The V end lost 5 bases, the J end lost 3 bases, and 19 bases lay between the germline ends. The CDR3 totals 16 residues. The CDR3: CASSPGGGGWYYGYTF. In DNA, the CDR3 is TGTGCCAGCAGCCCCGGAGGGGGAGGGTGGTACTATGGCTACACCTTC.

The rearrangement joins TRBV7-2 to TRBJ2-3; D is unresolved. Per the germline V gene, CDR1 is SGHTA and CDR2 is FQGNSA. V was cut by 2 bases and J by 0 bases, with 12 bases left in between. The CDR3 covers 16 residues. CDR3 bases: TGTGCCAGCAGCTTATCGGTGGCGGAGAGCACAGATACGCAGTATTTT. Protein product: CASSLSVAESTDTQYF.

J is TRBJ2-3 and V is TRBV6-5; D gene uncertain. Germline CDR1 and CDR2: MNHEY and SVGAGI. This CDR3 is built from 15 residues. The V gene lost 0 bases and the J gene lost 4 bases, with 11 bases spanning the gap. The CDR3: CASSYSNEASDTQYF. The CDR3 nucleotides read TGTGCCAGCAGTTACTCGAACGAGGCGTCAGATACGCAGTATTTT.

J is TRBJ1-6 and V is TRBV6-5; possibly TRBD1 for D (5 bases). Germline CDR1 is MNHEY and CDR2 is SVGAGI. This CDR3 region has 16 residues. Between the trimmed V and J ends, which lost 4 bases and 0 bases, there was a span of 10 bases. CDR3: CASSSTGDSYNSPLHF. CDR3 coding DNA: TGTGCCAGCAGTTCCACAGGAGACTCCTATAATTCACCCCTCCACTTT.

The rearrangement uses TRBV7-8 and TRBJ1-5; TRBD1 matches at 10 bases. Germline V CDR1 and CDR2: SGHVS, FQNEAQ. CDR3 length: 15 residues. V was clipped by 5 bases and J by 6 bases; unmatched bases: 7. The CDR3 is CASSPRGQGLQPQHF. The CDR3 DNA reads TGTGCCAGCAGCCCGCGGGGACAGGGGCTTCAGCCCCAGCATTTT.

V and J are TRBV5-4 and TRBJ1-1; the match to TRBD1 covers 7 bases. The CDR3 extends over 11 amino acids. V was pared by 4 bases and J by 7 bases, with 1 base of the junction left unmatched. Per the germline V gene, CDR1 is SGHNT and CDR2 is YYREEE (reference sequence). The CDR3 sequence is CASSRTGEAFF. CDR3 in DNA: TGTGCCAGCAGCCGGACAGGTGAAGCTTTCTTT.

CDR3 sequence (DNA): TGTGCCAGCAGTTTACGCACCGGGGGAAGCAATCAGCCCCAGCATTTT. Translating it yields CASSLRTGGSNQPQHF. This chain joins TRBV28 and TRBJ1-5; maybe TRBD1 (5 bases). Germline CDR1 reads MDHEN; CDR2 reads SYDVKM. The V and J ends lost 2 bases and 1 base respectively, with 12 bases between them. The CDR3 contains 16 residues.

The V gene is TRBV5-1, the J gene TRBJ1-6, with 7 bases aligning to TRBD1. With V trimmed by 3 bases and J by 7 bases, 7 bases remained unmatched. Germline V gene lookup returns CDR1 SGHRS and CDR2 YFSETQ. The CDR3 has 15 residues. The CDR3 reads CASSWQGQPNSPLHF. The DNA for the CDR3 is TGCGCCAGCAGCTGGCAGGGACAGCCAAATTCACCCCTCCACTTT.

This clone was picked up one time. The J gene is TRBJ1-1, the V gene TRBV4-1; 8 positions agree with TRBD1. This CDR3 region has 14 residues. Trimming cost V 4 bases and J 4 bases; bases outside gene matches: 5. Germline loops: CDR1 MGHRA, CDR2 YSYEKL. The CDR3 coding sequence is TGCGCCAGCAGCCTCCAAACAGGGGGCACTGAAGCTTTCTTT. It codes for CASSLQTGGTEAFF.

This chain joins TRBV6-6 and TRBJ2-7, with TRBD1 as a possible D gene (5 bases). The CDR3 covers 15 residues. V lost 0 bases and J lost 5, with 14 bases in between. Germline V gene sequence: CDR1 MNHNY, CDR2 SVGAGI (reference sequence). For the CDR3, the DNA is TGTGCCAGCAGTTACTCGAATCAGGGAAACAACGAGCAGTACTTC. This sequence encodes CASSYSNQGNNEQYF.

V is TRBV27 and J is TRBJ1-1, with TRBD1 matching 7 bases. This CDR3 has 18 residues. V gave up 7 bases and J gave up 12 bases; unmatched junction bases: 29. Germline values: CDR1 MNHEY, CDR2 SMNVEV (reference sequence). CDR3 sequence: CASTTSESGGISGVMSFF. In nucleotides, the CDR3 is TGTGCCAGCACTACCAGCGAGTCAGGGGGGATTTCGGGGGTAATGTCTTTCTTT.

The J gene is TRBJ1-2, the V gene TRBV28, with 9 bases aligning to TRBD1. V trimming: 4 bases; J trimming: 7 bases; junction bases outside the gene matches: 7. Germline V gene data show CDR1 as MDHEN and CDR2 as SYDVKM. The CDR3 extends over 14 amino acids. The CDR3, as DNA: TGTGCCAGCAGTTCCACAGGGGGCGCGGGTGGCTACACCTTC. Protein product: CASSSTGGAGGYTF.